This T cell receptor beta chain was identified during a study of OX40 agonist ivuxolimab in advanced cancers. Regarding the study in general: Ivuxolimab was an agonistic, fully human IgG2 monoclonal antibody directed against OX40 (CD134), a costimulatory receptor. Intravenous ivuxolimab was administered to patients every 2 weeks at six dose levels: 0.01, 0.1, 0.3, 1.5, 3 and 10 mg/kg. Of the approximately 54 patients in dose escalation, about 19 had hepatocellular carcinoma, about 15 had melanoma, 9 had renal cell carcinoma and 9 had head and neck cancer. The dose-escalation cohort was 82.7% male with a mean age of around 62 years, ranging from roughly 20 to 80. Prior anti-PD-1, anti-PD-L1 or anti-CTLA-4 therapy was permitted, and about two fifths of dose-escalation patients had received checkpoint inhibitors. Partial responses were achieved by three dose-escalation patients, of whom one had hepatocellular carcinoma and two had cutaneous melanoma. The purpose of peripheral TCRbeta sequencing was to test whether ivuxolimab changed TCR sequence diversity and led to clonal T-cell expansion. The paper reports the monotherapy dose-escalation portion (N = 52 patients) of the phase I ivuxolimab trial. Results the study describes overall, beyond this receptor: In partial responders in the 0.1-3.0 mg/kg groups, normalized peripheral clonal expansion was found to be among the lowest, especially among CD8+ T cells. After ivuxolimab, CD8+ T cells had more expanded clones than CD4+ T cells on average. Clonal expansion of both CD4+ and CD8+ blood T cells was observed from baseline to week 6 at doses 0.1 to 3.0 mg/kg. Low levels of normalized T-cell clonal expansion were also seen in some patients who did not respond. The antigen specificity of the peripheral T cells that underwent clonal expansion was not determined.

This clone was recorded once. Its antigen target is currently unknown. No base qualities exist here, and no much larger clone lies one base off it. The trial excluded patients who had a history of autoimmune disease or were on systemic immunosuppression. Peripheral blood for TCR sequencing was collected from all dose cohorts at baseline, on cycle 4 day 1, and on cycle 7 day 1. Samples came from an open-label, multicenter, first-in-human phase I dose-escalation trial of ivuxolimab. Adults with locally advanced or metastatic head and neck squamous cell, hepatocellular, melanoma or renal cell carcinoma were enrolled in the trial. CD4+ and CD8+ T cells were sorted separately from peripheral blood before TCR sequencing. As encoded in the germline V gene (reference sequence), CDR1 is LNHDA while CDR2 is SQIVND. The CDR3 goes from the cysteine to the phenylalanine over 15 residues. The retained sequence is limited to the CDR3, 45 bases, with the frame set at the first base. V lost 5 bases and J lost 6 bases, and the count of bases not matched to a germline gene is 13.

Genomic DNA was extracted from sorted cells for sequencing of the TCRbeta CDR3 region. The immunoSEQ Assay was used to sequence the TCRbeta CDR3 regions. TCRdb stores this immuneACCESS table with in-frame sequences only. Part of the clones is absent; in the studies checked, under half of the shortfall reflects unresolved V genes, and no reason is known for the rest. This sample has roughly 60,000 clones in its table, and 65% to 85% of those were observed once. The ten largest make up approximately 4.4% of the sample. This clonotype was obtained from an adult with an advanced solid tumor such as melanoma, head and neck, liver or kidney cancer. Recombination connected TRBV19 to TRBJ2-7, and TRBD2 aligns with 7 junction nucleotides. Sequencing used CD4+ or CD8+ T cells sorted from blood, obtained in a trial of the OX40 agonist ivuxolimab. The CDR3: CASSGGDARRGEQYF. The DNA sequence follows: TGTGCCAGTAGTGGGGGGGATGCGAGGAGGGGCGAGCAGTACTTC.